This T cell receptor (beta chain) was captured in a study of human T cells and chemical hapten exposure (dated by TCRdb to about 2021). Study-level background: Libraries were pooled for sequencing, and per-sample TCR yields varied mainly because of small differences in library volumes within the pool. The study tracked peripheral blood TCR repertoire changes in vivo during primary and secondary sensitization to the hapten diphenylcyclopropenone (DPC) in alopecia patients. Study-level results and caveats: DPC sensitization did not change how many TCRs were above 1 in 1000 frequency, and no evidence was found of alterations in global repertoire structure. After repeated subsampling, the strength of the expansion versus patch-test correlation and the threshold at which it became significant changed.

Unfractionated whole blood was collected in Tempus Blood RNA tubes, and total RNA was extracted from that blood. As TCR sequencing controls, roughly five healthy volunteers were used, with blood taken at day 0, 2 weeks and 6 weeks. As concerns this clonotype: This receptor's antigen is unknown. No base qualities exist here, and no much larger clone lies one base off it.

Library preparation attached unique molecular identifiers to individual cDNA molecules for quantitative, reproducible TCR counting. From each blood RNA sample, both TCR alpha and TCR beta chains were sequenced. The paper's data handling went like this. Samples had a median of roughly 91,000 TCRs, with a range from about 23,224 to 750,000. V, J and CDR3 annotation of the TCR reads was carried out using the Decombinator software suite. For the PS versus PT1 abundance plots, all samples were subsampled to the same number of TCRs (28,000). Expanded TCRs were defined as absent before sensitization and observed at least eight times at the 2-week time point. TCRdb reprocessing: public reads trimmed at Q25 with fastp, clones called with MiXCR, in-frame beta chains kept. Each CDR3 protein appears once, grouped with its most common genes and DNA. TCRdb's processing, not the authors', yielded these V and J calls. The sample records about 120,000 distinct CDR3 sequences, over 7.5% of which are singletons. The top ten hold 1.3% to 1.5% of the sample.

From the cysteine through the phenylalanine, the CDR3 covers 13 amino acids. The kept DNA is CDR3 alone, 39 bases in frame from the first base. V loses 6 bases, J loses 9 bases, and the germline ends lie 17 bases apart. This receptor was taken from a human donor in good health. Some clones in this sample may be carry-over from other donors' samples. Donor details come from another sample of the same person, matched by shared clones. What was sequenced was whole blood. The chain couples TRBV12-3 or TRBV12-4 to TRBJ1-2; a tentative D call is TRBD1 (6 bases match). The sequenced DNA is TGTGCCAGCAGCCCGGACAGCCGGGCAAGCTACACCTTC. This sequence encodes CASSPDSRASYTF.